This TCR beta chain derives from a study of blood T cells in healthy people across ages. Study-wide points: It was found that TCR beta diversity correlated strongly with the percentage of naive T cells.

A note on this clonotype: Its antigen is not known.

The second PCR ran about 6 to 12 cycles with a sample-barcoded 5' primer and J-beta primers. All samples yielded 3 million or more CDR3-containing paired-end reads. Using its own MiXCR run on the 5' RACE reads, TCRdb lists one record per CDR3 protein. The sample lists 800,000 to 1,000,000 distinct CDR3 sequences, 45% to 50% occurring once. The V end was cut by 4 bases, the J end by 4 bases, with 11 bases between. Germline values: CDR1 DFQATT, CDR2 SNEGSKA (reference sequence). This CDR3 is built from 13 residues. The source material was blood. The sequence derives from a man younger than 45 in good health. J is TRBJ1-3 and V is TRBV20-1; possibly TRBD1 for D (5 bases). This CDR3 is CSATQGLGNTIYF. Here the CDR3 DNA reads TGCAGTGCTACCCAGGGACTCGGAAACACCATATATTTT.